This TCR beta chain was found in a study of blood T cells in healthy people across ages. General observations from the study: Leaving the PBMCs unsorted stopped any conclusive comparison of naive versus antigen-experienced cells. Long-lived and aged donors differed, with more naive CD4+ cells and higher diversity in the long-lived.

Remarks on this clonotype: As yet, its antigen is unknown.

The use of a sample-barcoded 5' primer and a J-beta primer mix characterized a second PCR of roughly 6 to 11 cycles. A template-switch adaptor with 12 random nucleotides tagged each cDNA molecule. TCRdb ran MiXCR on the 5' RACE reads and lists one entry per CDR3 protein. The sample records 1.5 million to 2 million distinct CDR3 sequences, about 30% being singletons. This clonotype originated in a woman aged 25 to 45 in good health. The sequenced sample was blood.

The CDR3 protein is CASSKKKDSSQETQYF. The CDR3 nucleotides read TGTGCCAGCAGCAAAAAAAAGGACAGTAGTCAAGAAACCCAGTACTTC. V gene TRBV21-1 combines with J gene TRBJ2-5; TRBD1 is the table's D call, not checked against the DNA. TRBV21-1 is a pseudogene locus. CDR3 size: 16 residues.